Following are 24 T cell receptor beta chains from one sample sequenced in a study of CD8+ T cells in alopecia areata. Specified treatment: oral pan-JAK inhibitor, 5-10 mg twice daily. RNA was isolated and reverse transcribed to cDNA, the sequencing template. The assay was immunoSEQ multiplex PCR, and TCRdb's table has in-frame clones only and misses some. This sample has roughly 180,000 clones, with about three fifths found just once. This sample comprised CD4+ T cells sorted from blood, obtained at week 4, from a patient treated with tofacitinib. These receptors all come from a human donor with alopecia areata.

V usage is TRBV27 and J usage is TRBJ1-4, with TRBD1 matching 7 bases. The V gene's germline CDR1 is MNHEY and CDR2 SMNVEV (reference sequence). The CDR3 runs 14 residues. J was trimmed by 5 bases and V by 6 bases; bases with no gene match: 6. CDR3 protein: CASSDRAGNEKLFF. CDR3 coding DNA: TGTGCCAGCAGCGACAGGGCAGGGAATGAAAAACTGTTTTTT.

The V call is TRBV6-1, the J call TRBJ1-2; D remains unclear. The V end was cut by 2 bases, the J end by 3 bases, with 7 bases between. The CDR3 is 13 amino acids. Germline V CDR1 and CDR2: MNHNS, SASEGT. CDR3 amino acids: CASSEITDYGYTF. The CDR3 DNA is TGTGCCAGCAGTGAAATTACAGACTATGGCTACACCTTC.

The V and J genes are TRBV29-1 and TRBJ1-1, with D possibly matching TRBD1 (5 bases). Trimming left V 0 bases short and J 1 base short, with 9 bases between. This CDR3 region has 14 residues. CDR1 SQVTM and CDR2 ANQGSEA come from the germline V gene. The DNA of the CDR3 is TGCAGCGTTGAAGATGGGCAGGGGAACACTGAAGCTTTCTTT. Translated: CSVEDGQGNTEAFF.

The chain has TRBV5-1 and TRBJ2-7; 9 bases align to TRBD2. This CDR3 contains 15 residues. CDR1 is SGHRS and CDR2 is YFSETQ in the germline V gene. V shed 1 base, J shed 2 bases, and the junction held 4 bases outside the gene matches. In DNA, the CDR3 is TGCGCCAGCAGCTTGACCAGCGGGGGGCCCTACGAGCAGTACTTC. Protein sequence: CASSLTSGGPYEQYF.

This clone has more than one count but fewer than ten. For the CDR3, the DNA is TGTGCCAGCAGCTTAGTCCGGGGGGCCGGCGGGGAGCTGTTTTTT. It encodes CASSLVRGAGGELFF. The V gene is TRBV11-2, the J gene TRBJ2-2; perhaps TRBD2 as D (7 bases). V was shortened by 1 base and J by 7 bases, with 13 bases between the two germline ends. Germline loops: CDR1 SGHAT, CDR2 FQNNGV. The CDR3 runs to 15 residues.

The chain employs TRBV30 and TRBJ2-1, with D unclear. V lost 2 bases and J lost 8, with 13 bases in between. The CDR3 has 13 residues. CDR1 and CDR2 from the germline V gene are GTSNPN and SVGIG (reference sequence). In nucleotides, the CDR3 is TGTGCCTGGAGTCGTTACCCCCCGGATGAGCAGTTCTTC. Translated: CAWSRYPPDEQFF.

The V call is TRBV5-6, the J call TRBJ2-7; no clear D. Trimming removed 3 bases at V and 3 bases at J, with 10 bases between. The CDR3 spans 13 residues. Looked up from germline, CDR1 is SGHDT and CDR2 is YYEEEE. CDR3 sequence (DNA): TGTGCCAGCAGCTACCCCCTGAACTACGAGCAGTACTTC. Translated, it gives CASSYPLNYEQYF.

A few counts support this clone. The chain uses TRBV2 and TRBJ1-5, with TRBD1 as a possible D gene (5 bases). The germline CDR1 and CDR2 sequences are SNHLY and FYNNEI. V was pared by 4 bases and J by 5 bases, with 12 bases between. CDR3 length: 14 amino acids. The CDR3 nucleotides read TGTGCCAGCAGTGCCCTTGGGACCGATCAGCCCCAGCATTTT. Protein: CASSALGTDQPQHF.

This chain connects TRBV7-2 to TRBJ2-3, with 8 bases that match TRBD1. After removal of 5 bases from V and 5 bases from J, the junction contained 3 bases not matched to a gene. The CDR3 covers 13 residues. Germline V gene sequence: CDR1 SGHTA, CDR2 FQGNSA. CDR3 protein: CASSADRVDTQYF. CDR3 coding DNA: TGTGCCAGCAGCGCGGACAGGGTAGATACGCAGTATTTT. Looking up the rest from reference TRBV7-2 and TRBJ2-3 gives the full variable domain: GAGVSQSPSNKVTEKGKDVELRCDPISGHTALYWYRQSLGQGLEFLIYFQGNSAPDKSGLPSDRFSAERTGGSVSTLTIQRTQQEDSAVYLCASSADRVDTQYFGPGTRLTVL.

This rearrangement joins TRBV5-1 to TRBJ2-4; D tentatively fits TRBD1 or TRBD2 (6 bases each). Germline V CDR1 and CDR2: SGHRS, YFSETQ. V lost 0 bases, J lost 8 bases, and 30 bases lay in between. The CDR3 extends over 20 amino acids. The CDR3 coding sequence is TGCGCCAGCAGCTTGGGGAGGACTCAACTCGGGGGCCCTTTGAATGACATTCAGTACTTC. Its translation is CASSLGRTQLGGPLNDIQYF. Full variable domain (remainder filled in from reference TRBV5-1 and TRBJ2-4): KAGVTQTPRYLIKTRGQQVTLSCSPISGHRSVSWYQQTPGQGLQFLFEYFSETQRNKGNFPGRFSGRQFSNSRSEMNVSTLELGDSALYLCASSLGRTQLGGPLNDIQYFGAGTRLSVL.

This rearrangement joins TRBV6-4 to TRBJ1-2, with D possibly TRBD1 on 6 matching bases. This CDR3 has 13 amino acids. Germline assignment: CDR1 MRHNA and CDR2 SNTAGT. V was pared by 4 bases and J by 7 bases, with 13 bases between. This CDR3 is CASSAVEGGGYTF. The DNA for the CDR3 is TGTGCCAGCAGTGCCGTGGAGGGGGGTGGCTACACCTTC.

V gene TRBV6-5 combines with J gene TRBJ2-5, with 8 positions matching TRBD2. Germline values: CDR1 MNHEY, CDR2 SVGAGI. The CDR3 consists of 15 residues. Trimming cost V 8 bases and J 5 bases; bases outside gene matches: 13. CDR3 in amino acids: CASSNRGGHYETQYF. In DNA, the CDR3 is TGTGCCAGCTCCAATCGGGGGGGGCATTATGAGACCCAGTACTTC.

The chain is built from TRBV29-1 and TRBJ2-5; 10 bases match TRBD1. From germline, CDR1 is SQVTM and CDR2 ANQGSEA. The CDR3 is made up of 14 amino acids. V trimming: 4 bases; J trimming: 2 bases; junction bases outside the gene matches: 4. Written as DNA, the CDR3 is TGCAGCGTTGTGGGGACAGGGGTTCAAGAGACCCAGTACTTC. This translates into CSVVGTGVQETQYF.

The CDR3 protein is CSARPSETQYF. The CDR3 DNA is TGCAGTGCTAGACCGTCTGAGACCCAGTACTTC. The chain has TRBV20-1 and TRBJ2-5; D is undetermined. This CDR3 spans 11 amino acids. Germline V CDR1 and CDR2: DFQATT, SNEGSKA (reference sequence). The V and J ends lost 2 bases and 5 bases respectively, with 6 bases between them.

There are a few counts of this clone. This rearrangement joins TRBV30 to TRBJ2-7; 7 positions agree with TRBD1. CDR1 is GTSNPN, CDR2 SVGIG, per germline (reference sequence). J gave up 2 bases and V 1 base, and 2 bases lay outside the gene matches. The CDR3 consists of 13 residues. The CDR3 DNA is TGTGCCTGGAGTGGACAGGGCCCCTACGAGCAGTACTTC. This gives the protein CAWSGQGPYEQYF.

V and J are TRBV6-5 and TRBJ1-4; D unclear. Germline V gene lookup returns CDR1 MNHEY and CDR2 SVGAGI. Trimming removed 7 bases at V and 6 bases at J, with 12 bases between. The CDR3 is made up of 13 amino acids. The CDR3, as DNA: TGTGCCAGCATGAGAGGGAGGGATGAAAAACTGTTTTTT. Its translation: CASMRGRDEKLFF.

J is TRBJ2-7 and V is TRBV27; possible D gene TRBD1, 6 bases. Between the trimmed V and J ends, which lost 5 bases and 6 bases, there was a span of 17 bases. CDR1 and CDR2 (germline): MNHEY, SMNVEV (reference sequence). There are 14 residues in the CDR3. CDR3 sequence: CASSRRGTGGEQYF. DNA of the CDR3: TGTGCCAGCAGTCGCAGGGGAACTGGGGGCGAGCAGTACTTC.

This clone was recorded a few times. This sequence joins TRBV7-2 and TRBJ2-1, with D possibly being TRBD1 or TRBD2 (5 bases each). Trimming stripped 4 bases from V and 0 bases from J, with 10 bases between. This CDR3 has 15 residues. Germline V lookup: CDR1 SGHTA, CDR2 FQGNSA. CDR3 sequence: CASSSGGGSYNEQFF. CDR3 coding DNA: TGTGCCAGCAGCTCCGGTGGGGGCTCCTACAATGAGCAGTTCTTC.

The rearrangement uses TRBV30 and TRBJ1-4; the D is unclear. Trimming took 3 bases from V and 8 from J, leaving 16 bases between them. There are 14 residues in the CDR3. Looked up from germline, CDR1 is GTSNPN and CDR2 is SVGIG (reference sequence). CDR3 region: CAWSPVESTEKLFF. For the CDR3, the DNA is TGTGCCTGGAGCCCGGTGGAAAGTACCGAAAAACTGTTTTTT.

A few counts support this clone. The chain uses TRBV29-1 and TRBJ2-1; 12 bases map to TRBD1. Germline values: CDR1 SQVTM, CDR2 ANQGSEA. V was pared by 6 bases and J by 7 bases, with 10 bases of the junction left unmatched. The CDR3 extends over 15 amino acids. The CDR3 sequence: CSVHDRDRGRNEQFF. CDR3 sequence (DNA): TGCAGCGTCCACGACCGGGACAGGGGGCGTAATGAGCAGTTCTTC.

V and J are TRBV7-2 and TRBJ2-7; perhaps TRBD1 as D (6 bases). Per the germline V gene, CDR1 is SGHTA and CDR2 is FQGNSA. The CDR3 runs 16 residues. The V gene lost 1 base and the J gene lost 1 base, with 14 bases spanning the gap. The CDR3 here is CASSLGAAGASYEQYF. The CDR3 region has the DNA TGTGCCAGCAGCTTAGGTGCGGCAGGGGCATCCTACGAGCAGTACTTC.

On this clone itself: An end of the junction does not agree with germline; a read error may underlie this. The CDR3 DNA reads as TGTGCCAGCAGAATGACGTGGGAGGTGAACTTC. As protein: CASRMTWEVNF. The chain employs TRBV2 and TRBJ2-5; perhaps TRBD2 as D (6 bases). The CDR3 spans 11 residues. Germline lookup yields CDR1 SNHLY and CDR2 FYNNEI.

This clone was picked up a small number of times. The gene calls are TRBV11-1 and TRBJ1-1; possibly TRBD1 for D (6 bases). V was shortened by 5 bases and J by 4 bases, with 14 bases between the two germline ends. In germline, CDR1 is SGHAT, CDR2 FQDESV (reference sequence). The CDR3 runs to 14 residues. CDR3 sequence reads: CASSPRQVGTEAFF. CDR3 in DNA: TGTGCCAGCAGCCCTCGACAGGTAGGCACTGAAGCTTTCTTT.

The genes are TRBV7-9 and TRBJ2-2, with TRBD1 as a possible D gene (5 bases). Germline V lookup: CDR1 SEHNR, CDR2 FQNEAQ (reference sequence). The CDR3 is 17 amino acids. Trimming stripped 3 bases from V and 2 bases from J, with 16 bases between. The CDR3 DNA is TGTGCCAGCAGCTTGGGCAGGGAAGGCCTAAACACCGGGGAGCTGTTTTTT. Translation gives CASSLGREGLNTGELFF. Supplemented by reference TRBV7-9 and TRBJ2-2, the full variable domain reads DTGVSQNPRHKITKRGQNVTFRCDPISEHNRLYWYRQTLGQGPEFLTYFQNEAQLEKSRLLSDRFSAERPKGSFSTLEIQRTEQGDSAMYLCASSLGREGLNTGELFFGEGSRLTVL.